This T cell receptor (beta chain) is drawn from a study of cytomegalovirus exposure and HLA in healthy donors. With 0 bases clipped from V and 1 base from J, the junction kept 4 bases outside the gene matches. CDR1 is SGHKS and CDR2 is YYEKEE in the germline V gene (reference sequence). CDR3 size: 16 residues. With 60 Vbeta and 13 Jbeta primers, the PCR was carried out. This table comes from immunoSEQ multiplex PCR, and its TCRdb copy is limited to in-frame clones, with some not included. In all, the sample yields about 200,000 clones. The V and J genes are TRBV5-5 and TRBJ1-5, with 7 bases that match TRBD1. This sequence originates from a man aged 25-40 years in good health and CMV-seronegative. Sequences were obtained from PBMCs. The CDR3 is CASSLVGTDSNQPQHF. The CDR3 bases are TGTGCCAGCAGCTTGGTTGGGACAGACAGCAATCAGCCCCAGCATTTT.